The 18 T cell receptor beta chains below were found in one sample sequenced in a study of T-cell reconstitution after alpha-beta-depleted transplantation in children. A TCRbeta library incorporating unique molecular identifiers was prepared. TCRdb ran MiXCR on the PCR reads and lists one entry per CDR3 protein. The sample yields around 580,000 distinct CDR3 sequences, 23% seen once. The sample here was PBMCs, mostly from graft donor cells, taken 360 days after TCRalphabeta/CD19-depleted stem cell transplant. These receptors came from a boy less than two years old who had a stem cell transplant for acute myeloid leukemia, so the T cells may come from the graft donor.

This clonotype was seen many times. The rearrangement uses TRBV28 and TRBJ1-4, with a possible D match to TRBD1 (5 bases). V was pared by 2 bases and J by 7 bases, with 11 bases between. CDR3 length: 14 amino acids. The germline CDR1 and CDR2 sequences are MDHEN and SYDVKM. The CDR3 region is CASSLQGFSEKLFF. CDR3 bases: TGTGCCAGCAGTTTACAGGGATTCAGTGAAAAACTGTTTTTT.

The V gene is TRBV12-3 or TRBV12-4, the J gene TRBJ2-3; 8 nucleotides line up with TRBD2. There are 14 residues in the CDR3. V dropped 5 bases and J dropped 6; count of bases not matched to a gene: 7. As DNA, the CDR3 is TGTGCCAGCAGTGTCGGGGGGGCCGGGGATACGCAGTATTTT. Translating gives CASSVGGAGDTQYF.

This clonotype came up a few times. The chain is built from TRBV6-5 and TRBJ1-5, with TRBD1 as a possible D gene (6 bases). This CDR3 comprises 16 residues. Between the trimmed V and J ends, which lost 2 bases and 5 bases, there was a span of 16 bases. Looked up from germline, CDR1 is MNHEY and CDR2 is SVGAGI. The CDR3 DNA reads TGTGCCAGCAGTTACGCTCTTCTACAGGGACATCAGCCCCAGCATTTT. Its protein is CASSYALLQGHQPQHF.

In DNA, the CDR3 is TGCAGTGCTAGTTCGGGGAATCGCAATCAGCCCCAGCATTTT. Translating it yields CSASSGNRNQPQHF. V usage is TRBV20-1 and J usage is TRBJ1-5; no firm D call. The CDR3 runs to 14 residues. The germline gives CDR1 DFQATT, CDR2 SNEGSKA (reference sequence). Trimming shortened V by 3 bases and J by 2 bases, and 11 bases separated the two germline ends.

There are a few counts of this clonotype. The rearrangement uses TRBV12-3 or TRBV12-4 and TRBJ1-2; D may be TRBD1 (6 bases). V gave up 8 bases and J gave up 1 base, with 17 bases separating them. The CDR3 contains 15 residues. CDR3 bases: TGTGCCAGCGGATTCCTACAGGGTGGTAACTATGGCTACACCTTC. It specifies CASGFLQGGNYGYTF.

This clonotype was recorded at least ten times. The V call is TRBV20-1, the J call TRBJ2-7, with TRBD1 identical over 7 bases. In germline, CDR1 is DFQATT, CDR2 SNEGSKA (reference sequence). This CDR3 is built from 15 residues. J gave up 7 bases and V 5 bases, and 17 bases lay outside the gene matches. In DNA form, the CDR3 reads TGCAGTGCTCGCACCGGATTGACAGGGCGGAGGGAGCAGTACGTC. Its translation: CSARTGLTGRREQYV.

This clonotype was found a few times. The chain has TRBV4-3 and TRBJ2-1; D may be TRBD2 (6 bases). CDR1 is LGHNA, CDR2 YSLEER, per germline. The CDR3 consists of 14 residues. V was clipped by 4 bases and J by 5 bases, with 12 bases between them. This CDR3 reads CASSRAAGNNEQFF. For the CDR3, the DNA is TGCGCCAGCAGCCGGGCGGCGGGGAACAATGAGCAGTTCTTC.

Ten or more counts support this clonotype. The chain links TRBV9 to TRBJ2-3; 7 bases are a match to TRBD1. The length of the CDR3 is 15 residues. Germline CDR1 is SGDLS and CDR2 is YYNGEE. Trimming removed 3 bases from V and 12 bases from J; junction bases left unmatched: 16. The CDR3 bases are TGTGCCAGCAGCGGGTCACAGGGGCCCGGATCTCCTCAGTATTTT. It codes for CASSGSQGPGSPQYF. Full variable domain (outside the CDR3, taken from reference TRBV9 and TRBJ2-3): DSGVTQTPKHLITATGQRVTLRCSPRSGDLSVYWYQQSLDQGLQFLIQYYNGEERAKGNILERFSAQQFPDLHSELNLSSLELGDSALYFCASSGSQGPGSPQYFGPGTRLTVL.

This clonotype was recorded a few times. J is TRBJ2-7 and V is TRBV10-3; 10 bases line up with TRBD1. Germline assignment: CDR1 ENHRY and CDR2 SYGVKD. The CDR3 consists of 16 residues. The trim removed 4 bases at V and 4 bases at J, leaving 10 bases unmatched. CDR3 loop: CAISAYGTGDGYEQYF. CDR3 DNA sequence: TGTGCCATCAGTGCATATGGGACAGGGGATGGTTACGAGCAGTACTTC.

This clonotype appeared many times. This sequence joins TRBV20-1 and TRBJ2-7; TRBD1 or TRBD2 may be the D gene (5 bases each). Trimming took 5 bases from V and 2 from J, leaving 16 bases between them. Germline CDR1 and CDR2: DFQATT and SNEGSKA (reference sequence). This CDR3 contains 14 residues. This chain's CDR3 is CSALEARGPYEQYF. CDR3 DNA: TGCAGTGCTCTCGAGGCCCGGGGCCCCTACGAGCAGTACTTC.

This clonotype was seen at least ten times. This chain connects TRBV20-1 to TRBJ2-3; TRBD2 aligns across 11 bases. V lost 1 base, J lost 0 bases, and 0 bases stayed unmatched. The CDR3 consists of 15 residues. Looked up from germline, CDR1 is DFQATT and CDR2 is SNEGSKA (reference sequence). This chain's CDR3 is CSARVAGGSTDTQYF. The CDR3 bases are TGCAGTGCTAGAGTAGCGGGGGGGAGCACAGATACGCAGTATTTT.

At least ten counts were recorded for this clonotype. This rearrangement joins TRBV6-5 to TRBJ2-7, with D perhaps TRBD1 or TRBD2 (5 bases each). The V gene's germline CDR1 is MNHEY and CDR2 SVGAGI. The CDR3 extends over 15 amino acids. V dropped 7 bases and J dropped 2 bases, with 18 bases sitting between them. In DNA, the CDR3 is TGTGCCAGCACTACGGTACGGGGCGAGACCTACGAGCAGTACTTC. It is translated as CASTTVRGETYEQYF.

As for this clonotype: Since no conserved phenylalanine or tryptophan closes the CDR3, a read error is the likely cause. Because the CDR3's place on the DNA is in doubt, the DNA is left out and the CDR3 is given as listed by TCRdb. This CDR3 is CASSFLGNEYI. The V call is TRBV5-1, the J call TRBJ2-7. The germline V gene has CDR1 SGHRS and CDR2 YFSETQ. The CDR3 is 11 amino acids long, termini counted.

In this sample, this clonotype turned up many times. The chain combines TRBV29-1 with TRBJ2-5, with 8 bases fitting TRBD2. The CDR3 consists of 14 residues. Germline V gene lookup returns CDR1 SQVTM and CDR2 ANQGSEA. Trimming cost V 2 bases and J 4 bases; bases outside gene matches: 6. CDR3 sequence reads: CSVEYGAGGETQYF. In nucleotides, the CDR3 is TGCAGCGTTGAATATGGGGCGGGGGGAGAGACCCAGTACTTC.

At least ten counts were recorded for this clonotype. The rearrangement joins TRBV18 to TRBJ1-1; maybe TRBD1 (6 bases). This CDR3 comprises 13 residues. V was clipped by 5 bases and J by 3 bases, with 10 bases between them. Germline CDR1 and CDR2: KGHSH and LQKENI. The CDR3 reads CASSVQGYTEAFF. CDR3 nucleotides: TGTGCCAGCTCAGTACAGGGCTACACTGAAGCTTTCTTT.

This clonotype has just a few counts. The V gene is TRBV12-3 or TRBV12-4, the J gene TRBJ2-7, with D maybe TRBD2 (7 bases). The CDR3 covers 14 residues. The ends were cut back, 8 bases at V and 0 bases at J, with 14 bases in the middle. Written as DNA, the CDR3 is TGTGCCAGCGGGGGAGGGGGGAACTCCTACGAGCAGTACTTC. Its protein is CASGGGGNSYEQYF.

This clonotype was found many times. The chain has TRBV12-3 or TRBV12-4 and TRBJ2-4; 9 nucleotides align to TRBD1. The CDR3 runs 18 residues. The V and J ends lost 5 bases and 0 bases, in that order; junction bases with no gene match: 11. The DNA for the CDR3 is TGTGCCAGCAGTACCGGACAGGGGTTTACTTTAGCCAAAAACATTCAGTACTTC. Protein: CASSTGQGFTLAKNIQYF.

V gene TRBV2 combines with J gene TRBJ2-1; 11 nucleotides match TRBD2. The germline V gene encodes CDR1 SNHLY and CDR2 FYNNEI. V lost 4 bases and J lost 2; bases outside the gene matches: 4. The CDR3 runs to 16 residues. The CDR3 reads CASSVSGGAAYNEQFF. CDR3 in DNA: TGTGCCAGCAGTGTTAGCGGGGGGGCGGCCTACAATGAGCAGTTCTTC.